This T cell receptor (beta chain) was captured in a study of blood T cell repertoires in COVID-19. Study information: Both acute and convalescent COVID-19 samples were obtained from the United States, Italy and Spain. PBMCs, B-cell-depleted T cells, or T cells were the source of the cDNA or gDNA that made up the material.

CDR3 length: 14 residues. From germline, CDR1 is MNHEY and CDR2 SVGAGI. V lost 4 bases to trimming and J lost 0 bases, with 7 bases between them. As processed by the authors: Amplifying reference gene primers gave estimates of nucleated cell counts. TCRdb keeps only in-frame clones here, not all; method: immunoSEQ multiplex PCR. V, J and clone size reflect that table, while D and trimming were determined from the DNA. The data contain about 81,000 clones, about 80% of them singletons. The chain carries TRBV6-5 and TRBJ1-3; no reliable D call. The sequence came from a human donor in a cohort sampled during active COVID-19. Source material: peripheral blood. The CDR3 nucleotides are TGTGCCAGCAGTTCCGTTAGCTCTGGAAACACCATATATTTT. Translation: CASSSVSSGNTIYF.